This passage covers 22 T cell receptor beta chains from one sample sequenced in a study of T cell responses to AZD1222 COVID-19 vaccine (dated by TCRdb to the early 2020s). Interpreted using the paper, the time point label stands for: baseline before first vaccination. Receptors were amplified or captured by the immunoSEQ multiplex PCR assay. This is the immuneACCESS table as TCRdb keeps it, with only in-frame sequences that have V and J called. A part of the clones is gone; compared with another copy, unresolved V genes explain less than half, and the rest is unexplained. In this sample the table shows over 150,000 clones, about 88% of which occur a single time. The ten most abundant clones make up roughly 5.5% of the sample. The sequencing here drew on peripheral blood, taken on day 0 of AZD1222 vaccination. These receptor sequences come from an adult in good health.

V and J are TRBV19 and TRBJ2-4; D remains ambiguous. V was trimmed by 8 bases and J by 0 bases, leaving 8 bases between them. Germline lookup yields CDR1 LNHDA and CDR2 SQIVND (reference sequence). This CDR3 is built from 13 residues. The CDR3 protein is CASYSVAKNIQYF. CDR3 bases: TGTGCCAGTTATTCTGTAGCCAAAAACATTCAGTACTTC.

This clone appeared a single time. This chain links TRBV6-4 with TRBJ2-3, with D unresolved. Germline V gene data show CDR1 as MRHNA and CDR2 as SNTAGT. Trimming cost V 0 bases and J 0 bases, with 10 bases left between them. The CDR3 is made up of 16 amino acids. CDR3 in DNA: TGTGCCAGCAGTGACTCTGCGGCAACTAGCACAGATACGCAGTATTTT. Translation: CASSDSAATSTDTQYF.

The V call is TRBV6-2 or TRBV6-3, the J call TRBJ2-2; D is ambiguous. Germline V gives CDR1 MNHEY, CDR2 SVGEGT. The CDR3 extends over 12 amino acids. V lost 2 bases, J lost 6 bases, and 4 bases lay in between. CDR3 in amino acids: CASSYVSGELFF. CDR3 DNA sequence: TGTGCCAGCAGTTACGTGTCCGGGGAGCTGTTTTTT.

This clone was found once. The chain carries TRBV7-9 and TRBJ2-5; 10 bases map to TRBD1. The V and J ends lost 6 bases and 4 bases, in that order; junction bases with no gene match: 2. The V gene's germline CDR1 is SEHNR and CDR2 FQNEAQ (reference sequence). The CDR3 consists of 13 residues. The CDR3 sequence is CASSRTGGETQYF. Written as DNA, the CDR3 is TGTGCCAGCAGTCGGACAGGGGGAGAGACCCAGTACTTC.

A single count supports this clone. The rearrangement uses TRBV7-8 and TRBJ2-2; D perhaps matches TRBD1 (5 bases). V was trimmed by 4 bases and J by 1 base, leaving 10 bases between them. Per germline, CDR1 SGHVS and CDR2 FQNEAQ. The CDR3 is made up of 15 amino acids. CDR3 bases: TGTGCCAGCAGCTACCTTAGGGGGAACACCGGGGAGCTGTTTTTT. This sequence encodes CASSYLRGNTGELFF.

V and J are TRBV6-5 and TRBJ2-2, with TRBD1 as a possible D gene (6 bases). V was trimmed by 2 bases and J by 7 bases, leaving 11 bases between them. The CDR3 has 14 residues. Germline CDR1 MNHEY, CDR2 SVGAGI. In DNA form, the CDR3 reads TGTGCCAGCAGTTACCGTGCAGGGGTCGGGGAGCTGTTTTTT. This translates into CASSYRAGVGELFF.

This chain connects TRBV27 to TRBJ2-5; 8 bases match TRBD2. CDR1 is MNHEY and CDR2 is SMNVEV in the germline V gene (reference sequence). This CDR3 comprises 16 residues. Losses at the gene ends were 5 bases for V and 5 bases for J; bases not matched to a gene: 13. The CDR3, as DNA: TGTGCCAGCAGTCTTCAGGGACTAGTAAGGTCGGAGACCCAGTACTTC. Amino acid sequence: CASSLQGLVRSETQYF.

The chain joins TRBV4-3 to TRBJ2-6; D perhaps matches TRBD2 (5 bases). The CDR3 is 15 amino acids. Germline V gives CDR1 LGHNA, CDR2 YSLEER. Trimming removed 3 bases from V and 0 bases from J, with 6 bases in between. The CDR3 nucleotides read TGCGCCAGCAGCCAGGGGAGCTCTGGGGCCAACGTCCTGACTTTC. Translation gives CASSQGSSGANVLTF.

The rearrangement links TRBV27 to TRBJ1-2; 9 bases align to TRBD1. With V trimmed by 8 bases and J by 4 bases, 5 bases remained unmatched. This CDR3 region has 13 residues. CDR1 is MNHEY and CDR2 is SMNVEV in the germline V gene (reference sequence). Here the CDR3 reads CASGDRAFYGYTF. The DNA for the CDR3 is TGTGCCAGCGGGGACAGGGCTTTCTATGGCTACACCTTC.

This clone has more than one count but fewer than ten. V gene TRBV3-1 (or the pseudogene TRBV3-2) combines with J gene TRBJ2-5; 8 bases are shared with TRBD2. Germline V gene lookup returns CDR1 LGHDT and CDR2 YNNKEL (reference sequence). With V trimmed by 4 bases and J by 5 bases, 3 bases remained unmatched. This CDR3 is built from 13 residues. The CDR3 region is CASSPSGSETQYF. CDR3 DNA sequence: TGTGCCAGCAGCCCCAGCGGGAGCGAGACCCAGTACTTC.

This rearrangement joins TRBV29-1 to TRBJ2-3, with 10 bases aligning to TRBD2. CDR3 size: 14 residues. V lost 8 bases to trimming and J lost 6 bases; unmatched junction nucleotides: 11. From germline, CDR1 is SQVTM and CDR2 ANQGSEA. The chain's CDR3 is CSSGGTAGGDTQYF. The CDR3 DNA reads as TGCAGCTCCGGAGGGACAGCGGGAGGGGATACGCAGTATTTT.

V is TRBV7-9 and J is TRBJ1-2; D may be TRBD1 (6 bases). Germline-derived CDR1 and CDR2 are SEHNR and FQNEAQ (reference sequence). V lost 0 bases to trimming and J lost 3 bases, with 14 bases between them. The CDR3 spans 16 residues. CDR3 in amino acids: CASSLARDTVDYGYTF. As DNA, the CDR3 is TGTGCCAGCAGCTTAGCGAGGGACACAGTGGACTATGGCTACACCTTC. Combining the CDR3 with reference TRBV7-9 and TRBJ1-2 gives the whole variable domain DTGVSQNPRHKITKRGQNVTFRCDPISEHNRLYWYRQTLGQGPEFLTYFQNEAQLEKSRLLSDRFSAERPKGSFSTLEIQRTEQGDSAMYLCASSLARDTVDYGYTFGSGTRLTVV.

The chain links TRBV9 to TRBJ1-2; a possible D gene is TRBD1 (5 bases). Per the germline V gene, CDR1 is SGDLS and CDR2 is YYNGEE. There are 15 residues in the CDR3. Between the trimmed V and J ends, which lost 0 bases and 2 bases, there was a span of 11 bases. This chain's CDR3 is CASSVAGDGNYGYTF. The CDR3 DNA is TGTGCCAGCAGCGTAGCTGGGGACGGGAACTATGGCTACACCTTC.

V usage is TRBV5-6 and J usage is TRBJ1-2; D may be TRBD1 (5 bases). This CDR3 has 14 amino acids. Germline V lookup: CDR1 SGHDT, CDR2 YYEEEE. Deletions cut 7 bases from V and 0 bases from J, with 13 bases between. The CDR3 sequence: CASQPLGANYGYTF. In DNA form, the CDR3 reads TGTGCCAGCCAGCCGCTGGGGGCTAACTATGGCTACACCTTC.

The chain joins TRBV19 to TRBJ1-6; TRBD1 agrees at 8 bases. The CDR3 loop spans 16 amino acids. V shed 3 bases, J shed 8 bases, and the junction held 9 bases outside the gene matches. The germline CDR1 and CDR2 sequences are LNHDA and SQIVND (reference sequence). Here the CDR3 DNA reads TGTGCCAGTAGTATTCAGGGGGCGCGTCTCGATTCACCCCTCCACTTT. Translated: CASSIQGARLDSPLHF. The complete variable domain, with remaining parts taken from reference TRBV19 and TRBJ1-6, reads DGGITQSPKYLFRKEGQNVTLSCEQNLNHDAMYWYRQDPGQGLRLIYYSQIVNDFQKGDIAEGYSVSREKKESFPLTVTSAQKNPTAFYLCASSIQGARLDSPLHFGNGTRLTVT.

The chain links TRBV23-1 to TRBJ2-6, with D perhaps matching TRBD2 (6 bases). TRBV23-1 is labeled an ORF, and its function is uncertain. Between the trimmed V and J ends, which lost 6 bases and 0 bases, there was a span of 24 bases. The CDR3 consists of 20 residues. The CDR3 DNA reads as TGCGCCAGCAGAGAAGGAGGGCCTTGGAGGACACGCTCTGGGGCCAACGTCCTGACTTTC. It specifies CASREGGPWRTRSGANVLTF.

The rearrangement links TRBV25-1 to TRBJ1-2, with 10 nucleotides matching TRBD1. The CDR3 has 16 amino acids. In germline, CDR1 is MGHDK, CDR2 SYGVNS. V dropped 3 bases and J dropped 7; count of bases not matched to a gene: 11. The CDR3 loop is CASSDAGTGVTGGYTF. In DNA form, the CDR3 reads TGTGCCAGCAGTGATGCCGGGACAGGGGTTACCGGTGGCTACACCTTC.

The DNA of the CDR3 is TGTGCCTGGAACGACCCATGGGAGGGGACTGAAGCTTTCTTT. Translated: CAWNDPWEGTEAFF. The rearrangement joins TRBV30 to TRBJ1-1; TRBD1 might be the D (5 bases). Trimming took off 4 bases at V and 5 bases at J, with 17 bases between the two ends. The germline V gene encodes CDR1 GTSNPN and CDR2 SVGIG (reference sequence). There are 14 residues in the CDR3.

J is TRBJ2-3 and V is TRBV7-2; a possible D gene is TRBD2 (5 bases). The germline CDR1 and CDR2 sequences are SGHTA and FQGNSA. CDR3 size: 16 residues. The V end was cut by 2 bases, the J end by 4 bases, with 16 bases between. CDR3 region: CASSLSFLGSPDTQYF. CDR3 sequence (DNA): TGTGCCAGCAGCTTATCTTTTTTGGGGAGTCCAGATACGCAGTATTTT.

The chain carries TRBV6-5 and TRBJ2-7, with 8 bases lining up with TRBD1. Per the germline V gene, CDR1 is MNHEY and CDR2 is SVGAGI. Unmatched junction bases numbered 10, after V lost 0 bases and J lost 6 bases. This CDR3 has 16 residues. The CDR3 DNA reads as TGTGCCAGCAGTTACTCGAGTTTAGGCAGGGGGCTCGAGCAGTACTTC. It specifies CASSYSSLGRGLEQYF.

V gene TRBV5-4 combines with J gene TRBJ1-5; D call uncertain. This CDR3 spans 16 amino acids. The V gene lost 9 bases and the J gene lost 3 bases, with 22 bases spanning the gap. The germline V gene encodes CDR1 SGHNT and CDR2 YYREEE (reference sequence). CDR3 bases: TGTGCCACCATACATAGGATTAACTACCCCAATCAGCCCCAGCATTTT. The encoded protein is CATIHRINYPNQPQHF.

The chain recombines TRBV28 with TRBJ1-2, with 7 nucleotides matching TRBD1. The CDR3 covers 14 residues. Germline V gene lookup returns CDR1 MDHEN and CDR2 SYDVKM. V lost 8 bases to trimming and J lost 1 base; unmatched junction nucleotides: 7. CDR3 nucleotides: TGTGCCAGCCATCGACAGGGCGTTAACTATGGCTACACCTTC. This translates into CASHRQGVNYGYTF.